A selection of T cell receptor beta chains follows, all from one sample in a study of blood T cell repertoires in COVID-19. Only in-frame clones appear in the TCRdb table, and some are missing; sequencing was by immunoSEQ multiplex PCR. The data show 85,000 to 95,000 clones, about nine tenths seen once. Material: peripheral blood. These receptors all come from a man aged 55-75 years with COVID-19, enrolled during active disease. Each CDR3 is given with its conserved first and last residue. The order of the fields is V gene, J gene, clone size, D gene, CDR3 DNA, CDR3 protein. The D gene is left open where the match is weak. Clone size is stated in some rows and not others, as once, few, many or a class when expanded.

v_call: TRBV28
j_call: TRBJ2-7
clone_size: NA
d_call: TRBD2
cdr3_nt: TGTGCCAGCAGTCCGCTCCCAACTAGCGGGAGCGCCTACGAGCAGTACTTC
cdr3_aa: CASSPLPTSGSAYEQYF

v_call: TRBV30
j_call: TRBJ2-3
clone_size: NA
d_call: TRBD2
cdr3_nt: TGTGCCTGGGGCCAGACTAGCGGGAGCGCAGATACGCAGTATTTT
cdr3_aa: CAWGQTSGSADTQYF

v_call: TRBV24-1
j_call: TRBJ2-1
clone_size: NA
d_call: NA
cdr3_nt: TGTGCCACCAGTGATTTGGAGGGCGGAGCCTACAATGAGCAGTTCTTC
cdr3_aa: CATSDLEGGAYNEQFF

v_call: TRBV4-2
j_call: TRBJ2-1
clone_size: NA
d_call: NA
cdr3_nt: TGTGCCAGCAGCCAAGAAGTTCGAGACTCCTACAATGAGCAGTTCTTC
cdr3_aa: CASSQEVRDSYNEQFF

v_call: TRBV9
j_call: TRBJ2-1
clone_size: NA
d_call: TRBD2
cdr3_nt: TGTGCCAGCAGCCCCGGACTAGCGGGAAACAATGAGCAGTTCTTC
cdr3_aa: CASSPGLAGNNEQFF

v_call: TRBV9
j_call: TRBJ1-4
clone_size: NA
d_call: TRBD1
cdr3_nt: TGTGCCAGCAGCGTCGCCTCGACAGGGTATAGGGAAAAACTGTTTTTT
cdr3_aa: CASSVASTGYREKLFF

v_call: TRBV5-1
j_call: TRBJ2-7
clone_size: NA
d_call: NA
cdr3_nt: TGCGCCAGCAGCCCCCGACTGGAATCCTACGAGCAGTACTTC
cdr3_aa: CASSPRLESYEQYF

v_call: TRBV19
j_call: TRBJ1-2
clone_size: NA
d_call: NA
cdr3_nt: TGTGCCAGCGGACCTGAGGGTGGCTACACCTTC
cdr3_aa: CASGPEGGYTF

v_call: TRBV12-3/TRBV12-4
j_call: TRBJ1-2
clone_size: once
d_call: NA
cdr3_nt: TGTGCCAGCAGTCCGGGACACCTATATGGCTACACCTTC
cdr3_aa: CASSPGHLYGYTF

v_call: TRBV7-6
j_call: TRBJ2-3
clone_size: few
d_call: NA
cdr3_nt: TGTGCCAGCAGCTCCAGGGGAGATACGCAGTATTTT
cdr3_aa: CASSSRGDTQYF

v_call: TRBV15
j_call: TRBJ1-5
clone_size: few
d_call: TRBD1
cdr3_nt: TGTGCCACCAGCAGAGTAAGTATTAGAGGACAGGGCACCTATAGCAATCAGCCCCAGCATTTT
cdr3_aa: CATSRVSIRGQGTYSNQPQHF

v_call: TRBV7-2
j_call: TRBJ2-2
clone_size: NA
d_call: TRBD2
cdr3_nt: TGTGCCAGCGGATTTAAGCGGGGCCCCACCGGGGAGCTGTTTTTT
cdr3_aa: CASGFKRGPTGELFF

v_call: TRBV6-6
j_call: TRBJ2-6
clone_size: few
d_call: TRBD1
cdr3_nt: TGTGCCAGCAGTCATTCAGGGGGACAGAAAGTCTCTGGGGCCAACGTCCTGACTTTC
cdr3_aa: CASSHSGGQKVSGANVLTF

v_call: TRBV5-4
j_call: TRBJ2-3
clone_size: NA
d_call: TRBD2
cdr3_nt: TGTGCCAGCAGCCCAAACCTAGCGGGAGAAACAGATACGCAGTATTTT
cdr3_aa: CASSPNLAGETDTQYF

v_call: TRBV2
j_call: TRBJ2-6
clone_size: NA
d_call: NA
cdr3_nt: TGTGCCAGCAGTGAAACGGTCTCTGGGGCCAACGTCCTGACTTTC
cdr3_aa: CASSETVSGANVLTF

v_call: TRBV24-1
j_call: TRBJ1-6
clone_size: few
d_call: NA
cdr3_nt: TGTGCCACCAGTGCTAACAGGGATTCACCCCTCCACTTT
cdr3_aa: CATSANRDSPLHF

v_call: TRBV3-1/TRBV3-2
j_call: TRBJ1-5
clone_size: NA
d_call: NA
cdr3_nt: TGTGCCAGCAGCCCCGGACGTCGGGGAAGCAATCAGCCCCAGCATTTT
cdr3_aa: CASSPGRRGSNQPQHF

v_call: TRBV12-3/TRBV12-4
j_call: TRBJ2-5
clone_size: NA
d_call: NA
cdr3_nt: TGTGCCAGCAGTCCGCGGGAGACCCAGTACTTC
cdr3_aa: CASSPRETQYF

v_call: TRBV7-9
j_call: TRBJ2-3
clone_size: NA
d_call: TRBD2
cdr3_nt: TGTGCCAGCAGCCGACTAGCGGGAGTTGATACGCAGTATTTT
cdr3_aa: CASSRLAGVDTQYF

v_call: TRBV9
j_call: TRBJ2-7
clone_size: NA
d_call: TRBD1
cdr3_nt: TGTGCCAGCAGCACCGGCCCGAGAGGGGGCCACGAGCAGTACTTC
cdr3_aa: CASSTGPRGGHEQYF

v_call: TRBV24-1
j_call: TRBJ2-1
clone_size: NA
d_call: NA
cdr3_nt: TGTGCCACCAGTGATACCGGGAAGGAGGGTCTGTACAATGAGCAGTTCTTC
cdr3_aa: CATSDTGKEGLYNEQFF

v_call: TRBV4-3
j_call: TRBJ1-1
clone_size: NA
d_call: NA
cdr3_nt: TGCGCCAGCAGCTACAGGGTATTCGGTGAAGCTTTCTTT
cdr3_aa: CASSYRVFGEAFF

v_call: TRBV9
j_call: TRBJ2-5
clone_size: NA
d_call: TRBD2
cdr3_nt: TGTGCCAGCAGCCCGGGGCTAGCGGCTCAAGAGACCCAGTACTTC
cdr3_aa: CASSPGLAAQETQYF

v_call: TRBV27
j_call: TRBJ2-5
clone_size: NA
d_call: NA
cdr3_nt: TGTGCCAGCAGGTCCCTCGGGTCCTGGACCCAGTACTTC
cdr3_aa: CASRSLGSWTQYF

v_call: TRBV7-6
j_call: TRBJ1-1
clone_size: NA
d_call: TRBD1
cdr3_nt: TGTGCCAGCAGCCCCCAAGGACAGGGAGGATTAAACACTGAAGCTTTCTTT
cdr3_aa: CASSPQGQGGLNTEAFF

v_call: TRBV10-3
j_call: TRBJ2-3
clone_size: NA
d_call: NA
cdr3_nt: TGTGCCATCAGGATGTTTGGGGAGAACACAGATACGCAGTATTTT
cdr3_aa: CAIRMFGENTDTQYF

v_call: TRBV30
j_call: TRBJ2-5
clone_size: few
d_call: NA
cdr3_nt: TGTGCCTGGAGTGTCGTTATCCAAGAGACCCAGTACTTC
cdr3_aa: CAWSVVIQETQYF

v_call: TRBV19
j_call: TRBJ2-7
clone_size: NA
d_call: TRBD2
cdr3_nt: TGTGCCAGTAGTTCACCGGGACTAGTGGTTGAGCAGTACTTC
cdr3_aa: CASSSPGLVVEQYF

v_call: TRBV5-1
j_call: TRBJ2-7
clone_size: NA
d_call: TRBD2
cdr3_nt: TGCGCCAGCTCGCGGACTAGCGGGTCCTACGAGCAGTACTTC
cdr3_aa: CASSRTSGSYEQYF

v_call: TRBV2
j_call: TRBJ2-7
clone_size: once
d_call: NA
cdr3_nt: TGTGCCAGCAGTGGGGGAGCAGGGGAATACGAGCAGTACTTC
cdr3_aa: CASSGGAGEYEQYF

v_call: TRBV27
j_call: TRBJ2-3
clone_size: NA
d_call: TRBD2
cdr3_nt: TGTGCCAGCAGCCTGACTAGCGGATGGGATACGCAGTATTTT
cdr3_aa: CASSLTSGWDTQYF

v_call: TRBV4-1
j_call: TRBJ1-2
clone_size: NA
d_call: TRBD1
cdr3_nt: TGCGCCAGCAGCCAAAGGGGGACAGGGGAAGGGGATGGCTACACCTTC
cdr3_aa: CASSQRGTGEGDGYTF

v_call: TRBV5-1
j_call: TRBJ1-1
clone_size: NA
d_call: NA
cdr3_nt: TGCGCCAGCAGCTTGGGGACAGTGATCGAAGCTTTCTTT
cdr3_aa: CASSLGTVIEAFF

v_call: TRBV3-1/TRBV3-2
j_call: TRBJ1-4
clone_size: NA
d_call: TRBD1
cdr3_nt: TGTGCCAGCAGCCAGGATACAGGGGGAAGCGAAAAACTGTTTTTT
cdr3_aa: CASSQDTGGSEKLFF

v_call: TRBV28
j_call: TRBJ1-6
clone_size: NA
d_call: NA
cdr3_nt: TGTGCCAGCATCCCCCCGGGACTATCGAATTCACCCCTCCACTTT
cdr3_aa: CASIPPGLSNSPLHF

v_call: TRBV11-3
j_call: TRBJ1-1
clone_size: NA
d_call: NA
cdr3_nt: TGTGCCAGCAGCTTAGAATCCGCTGAAGCTTTCTTT
cdr3_aa: CASSLESAEAFF

v_call: TRBV5-1
j_call: TRBJ1-1
clone_size: NA
d_call: NA
cdr3_nt: TGCGCCAGCAGGGCGGAGGGTTTTGACACTGAAGCTTTCTTT
cdr3_aa: CASRAEGFDTEAFF

v_call: TRBV7-3
j_call: TRBJ1-2
clone_size: NA
d_call: TRBD1
cdr3_nt: TGTGCCAGCAGCCCTTCGGGACAGAACTATGGCTACACCTTC
cdr3_aa: CASSPSGQNYGYTF

v_call: TRBV10-1
j_call: TRBJ1-4
clone_size: NA
d_call: TRBD1
cdr3_nt: TGCGCCAGCTCACCGACAGGGTCAAGAGAAAAACTGTTTTTT
cdr3_aa: CASSPTGSREKLFF

v_call: TRBV9
j_call: TRBJ2-1
clone_size: NA
d_call: TRBD2
cdr3_nt: TGTGCCAGCAGCGGATCGCGGGAGCGCCCCTACAATGAGCAGTTCTTC
cdr3_aa: CASSGSRERPYNEQFF

v_call: TRBV3-1/TRBV3-2
j_call: TRBJ2-7
clone_size: NA
d_call: NA
cdr3_nt: TGTGCCAGCAGACCATCAGGCCTTCAGGCCGCCGAGCAGTACTTC
cdr3_aa: CASRPSGLQAAEQYF

v_call: TRBV18
j_call: TRBJ2-1
clone_size: NA
d_call: NA
cdr3_nt: TGTGCCAGCTCACCACCTCGCAGGAATGAGCAGTTCTTC
cdr3_aa: CASSPPRRNEQFF

v_call: TRBV9
j_call: TRBJ1-4
clone_size: once
d_call: NA
cdr3_nt: TGTGCCAGCAGCGTGGAGGGAAGGGTGGTTGAAAAACTGTTTTTT
cdr3_aa: CASSVEGRVVEKLFF

v_call: TRBV5-1
j_call: TRBJ2-5
clone_size: NA
d_call: TRBD1
cdr3_nt: TGCGCCAGCAGCCAAAGACTTCCATCCGGGACAGGGGTACAAGAGACCCAGTACTTC
cdr3_aa: CASSQRLPSGTGVQETQYF

v_call: TRBV11-3
j_call: TRBJ2-7
clone_size: NA
d_call: TRBD2
cdr3_nt: TGTGCCAGCAGCGTAGGGTTGCGGGAGACACCCTACGAGCAGTACTTC
cdr3_aa: CASSVGLRETPYEQYF

v_call: TRBV5-1
j_call: TRBJ1-6
clone_size: NA
d_call: NA
cdr3_nt: TGCGCCAGCAGCTTGGCTGTCCGGGGAGAAGGTTCACCCCTCCACTTT
cdr3_aa: CASSLAVRGEGSPLHF

v_call: TRBV15
j_call: TRBJ1-5
clone_size: few
d_call: NA
cdr3_nt: TGTGCCACCAGCTTCATGGACAGCGATAGCAATCAGCCCCAGCATTTT
cdr3_aa: CATSFMDSDSNQPQHF

v_call: TRBV5-1
j_call: TRBJ1-2
clone_size: NA
d_call: NA
cdr3_nt: TGCGCCAGCAGCTTGGAACAGGGTCCTAACTATGGCTACACCTTC
cdr3_aa: CASSLEQGPNYGYTF

v_call: TRBV18
j_call: TRBJ2-7
clone_size: NA
d_call: NA
cdr3_nt: TGTGCCAGCTCACCACCGCCACGGAGCTCCTACGAGCAGTACTTC
cdr3_aa: CASSPPPRSSYEQYF

v_call: TRBV5-1
j_call: TRBJ1-2
clone_size: NA
d_call: TRBD1
cdr3_nt: TGCGCCAGCAGCTCTCAGGGGGATGGCTACACCTTC
cdr3_aa: CASSSQGDGYTF

v_call: TRBV18
j_call: TRBJ2-7
clone_size: NA
d_call: NA
cdr3_nt: TGTGCCAGCTCACCACGGGACACCGTTTACGAGCAGTACTTC
cdr3_aa: CASSPRDTVYEQYF